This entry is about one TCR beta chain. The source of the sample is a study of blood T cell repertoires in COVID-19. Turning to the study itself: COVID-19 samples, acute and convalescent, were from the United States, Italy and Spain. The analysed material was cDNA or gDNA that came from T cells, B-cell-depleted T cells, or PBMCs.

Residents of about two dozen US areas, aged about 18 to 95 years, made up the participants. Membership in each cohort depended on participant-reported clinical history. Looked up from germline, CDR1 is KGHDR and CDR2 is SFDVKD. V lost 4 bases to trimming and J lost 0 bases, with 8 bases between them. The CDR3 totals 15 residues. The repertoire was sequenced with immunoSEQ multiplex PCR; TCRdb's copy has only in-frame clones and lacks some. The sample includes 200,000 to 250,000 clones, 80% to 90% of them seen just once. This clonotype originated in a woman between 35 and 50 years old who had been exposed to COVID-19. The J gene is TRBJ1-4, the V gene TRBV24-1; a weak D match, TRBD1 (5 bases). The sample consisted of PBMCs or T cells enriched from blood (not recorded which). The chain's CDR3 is CATSEGTATNEKLFF. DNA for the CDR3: TGTGCCACCAGTGAGGGGACTGCAACTAATGAAAAACTGTTTTTT.